A single sample is the source of the 7 T cell receptor beta chains below, sequenced in a study of T cells in Graves' hyperthyroidism and ophthalmopathy. TCR beta CDR3 region amplification was performed from RNA transcripts. Researchers ran a first-round RT-PCR on the TCR CDR3 using the HTBI primer set. MiXCR, applied by TCRdb to the multiplex PCR reads, yields one record per CDR3 protein. The data contain hundreds of thousands of distinct CDR3 sequences, over 15% of them seen just once; the ten biggest clones take up around a sixth. Sequenced: blood. Source of these receptors: a woman younger than 30 with Graves' hyperthyroidism.

This clonotype was counted ten times or more. The chain is built from TRBV2 and TRBJ1-2; 7 nucleotides agree with TRBD1. Germline CDR1 SNHLY, CDR2 FYNNEI. CDR3 size: 13 residues. V was pared by 9 bases and J by 5 bases, with 9 bases of the junction left unmatched. In DNA, the CDR3 is TGTGCCAGAACCCCCGGGACAGATTATGGCTACACCTTC. It is translated as CARTPGTDYGYTF.

The chain recombines TRBV5-1 with TRBJ1-4; TRBD1 matches at 7 bases. The germline V gene has CDR1 SGHRS and CDR2 YFSETQ. The CDR3 runs to 14 residues. V shed 2 bases and J 8 bases; nucleotides not matched to a gene: 6. CDR3 nucleotides: TGCGCCAGCAGCTTTGATCCGGGACAGGAAAAACTGTTTTTT. As protein: CASSFDPGQEKLFF.

There are a few counts of this clonotype. This chain joins TRBV18 and TRBJ1-4; D possibly corresponds to TRBD1 (5 bases). This CDR3 comprises 13 residues. With 2 bases removed from V and 11 bases from J, the gap between germline ends came to 12 bases. The germline V gene has CDR1 KGHSH and CDR2 LQKENI. CDR3 in amino acids: CASSPGAVEKLFF. CDR3 DNA: TGTGCCAGCTCACCAGGGGCAGTTGAGAAACTGTTTTTT.

This clonotype was seen repeatedly, ten times or more. V is TRBV2 and J is TRBJ1-4; D may be TRBD1 (5 bases). V was shortened by 7 bases and J by 4 bases, with 13 bases between the two germline ends. Germline V gene sequence: CDR1 SNHLY, CDR2 FYNNEI. The CDR3 is 14 residues long. CDR3 in DNA: TGTGCCAGCACCCCGGGACCGATTAATGAAAAACTGTTTTTT. This gives the protein CASTPGPINEKLFF. The whole variable domain, filled in from reference TRBV2 and TRBJ1-4, reads EPEVTQTPSHQVTQMGQEVILRCVPISNHLYFYWYRQILGQKVEFLVSFYNNEISEKSEIFDDQFSVERPDGSNFTLKIRSTKLEDSAMYFCASTPGPINEKLFFGSGTQLSVL.

This clonotype was seen a few times. This rearrangement joins TRBV6-1 to TRBJ2-7, with D uncertain. Germline CDR1 is MNHNS and CDR2 is SASEGT. The CDR3 has 12 amino acids. Trimming took 6 bases from V and 1 from J, leaving 7 bases between them. The CDR3 here is CASSHLSYEQYF. The CDR3 DNA sequence: TGTGCCAGCAGCCATCTATCCTACGAGCAGTACTTC.

In its sample, this clonotype was seen a few times. J is TRBJ2-2 and V is TRBV5-1, with D possibly TRBD2 on 6 matching bases. The germline V and J ends were trimmed by 0 bases and 0 bases, with 9 bases remaining between them. Germline CDR1 reads SGHRS; CDR2 reads YFSETQ. The CDR3 totals 16 residues. As DNA, the CDR3 is TGCGCCAGCAGCTTGGCGGGGGTCTCGAACACCGGGGAGCTGTTTTTT. This codes for CASSLAGVSNTGELFF.

In its sample, this clonotype was seen many times. The rearrangement links TRBV12-3 or TRBV12-4 to TRBJ2-4; 8 nucleotides agree with TRBD1. The CDR3 is 17 amino acids. Germline trimming cut 3 bases from V and 2 bases from J; bases unmatched to any gene: 9. CDR3 nucleotides: TGTGCCAGCAGTTTCGGGCAGGGGGCGAAGACCAAAAACATTCAGTACTTC. Residues: CASSFGQGAKTKNIQYF.